This T cell receptor beta chain was captured in a study of PD-L1 blockade in urothelial cancer. Study-wide background: Researchers looked at the blood 3 weeks (second dose) and 6 weeks after treatment began. Reported median T cell count for blood samples was 120,000 to 150,000.

The CDR3 loop spans 16 amino acids. J gave up 1 base and V 4 bases, and 5 bases lay outside the gene matches. From germline, CDR1 is MGHDK and CDR2 SYGVNS. Synthetic TCR analog templates were spiked into all PCRs individually. Using immunoSEQ multiplex PCR, the repertoire was profiled, and TCRdb retains in-frame clones only, with some absent. The table shows more than 80,000 clones, with 82% occurring only once. The V and J genes are TRBV25-1 and TRBJ2-2; TRBD1 aligns across 8 bases. The source was PBMCs, collected around atezolizumab (anti-PD-L1) treatment. The source is a man between 70 and 80 years old with urothelial cancer. The CDR3 loop reads CASSASGTGNTGELFF. CDR3 sequence (DNA): TGTGCCAGCAGTGCATCCGGGACAGGGAACACCGGGGAGCTGTTTTTT. The entire variable domain, with the rest obtained from reference TRBV25-1 and TRBJ2-2, is as follows: EADIYQTPRYLVIGTGKKITLECSQTMGHDKMYWYQQDPGMELHLIHYSYGVNSTEKGDLSSESTVSRIRTEHFPLTLESARPSHTSQYLCASSASGTGNTGELFFGEGSRLTVL.